This T cell receptor (beta chain) emerged from a study of T-cell reconstitution after alpha-beta-depleted transplantation in children. Germline assignment: CDR1 DFQATT and CDR2 SNEGSKA (reference sequence). Trimming at V came to 4 bases and at J to 5 bases, leaving 7 bases not matched to a gene. The CDR3 is 14 amino acids. TCRbeta library preparation incorporated unique molecular identifiers. TCRdb processed the PCR reads anew with MiXCR; each CDR3 protein has one entry. In the table there are more than 400,000 distinct CDR3 sequences, about an eighth of which are singletons. The sequence came from a female patient aged 2-9 years who had a stem cell transplant for aplastic anemia, so the T cells may come from the graft donor. This rearrangement joins TRBV20-1 to TRBJ2-7; 11 nucleotides match TRBD2. Material: PBMCs, mostly from graft donor cells, obtained 180 days after TCRalphabeta/CD19-depleted stem cell transplant. The chain's CDR3 is CSATIAGGPDEQYF. CDR3 bases: TGCAGTGCTACAATAGCGGGAGGGCCGGACGAGCAGTACTTC.